This is a list of T cell receptor beta chains from one sample in a study of cytomegalovirus exposure and HLA in healthy donors. Assay used: immunoSEQ multiplex PCR; TCRdb lists only in-frame clones, some missing. The table has 120,000 or so clones, 60% to 85% seen once. What was sequenced was PBMCs. Receptor source: a woman between 35 and 50 years old in good health and CMV-seropositive. CDR3s include the opening cysteine and the closing phenylalanine or tryptophan. D genes are given only for firm matches. Size tells how often a clone was seen (once, few, many) or the class of an expanded clone, and some rows leave it out.

cdr3_nt cdr3_aa v_call d_call j_call clone_size
TGTGCCAGCAGCCCAGGACTAGCGGGAGTGGTGGGCGGGGAGCAGTACTTC CASSPGLAGVVGGEQYF TRBV7-2 TRBD2 TRBJ2-7 -
TGTGCCAGCAGCTTAGAGGCTAGTAACCAAGAGACCCAGTACTTC CASSLEASNQETQYF TRBV11-2 - TRBJ2-5 -
TGTGCCAGCAGCTTGGGACTAGCGGAGGGGGAGCAGTACTTC CASSLGLAEGEQYF TRBV7-2 TRBD2 TRBJ2-5 once
TGTGCCAGCAGTTACCGACCCACAGGGAACACTGAAGCTTTCTTT CASSYRPTGNTEAFF TRBV6-5 - TRBJ1-1 -
TGTGCCAGTAGTAAATCGGGTGGCGGGAGGGCCTCTACAGGGGGAGAGACCCAGTACTTC CASSKSGGGRASTGGETQYF TRBV19 - TRBJ2-5 -
TGTGCCAGCGCCGAGGGCGGGATCGGTTCACCCCTCCACTTT CASAEGGIGSPLHF TRBV6-1 - TRBJ1-6 -
TGCGCCAGCAGCTTGGTAGGGACTTCCGCTTACACAGATACGCAGTATTTT CASSLVGTSAYTDTQYF TRBV5-1 - TRBJ2-3 -
TGTGCCAGCAGCTTAGACAGGTCTGGGGCCAACGTCCTGACTTTC CASSLDRSGANVLTF TRBV11-2 - TRBJ2-6 once
TGTGCCAGCAGCTTGAGGAGGGAGGAGCAGTACTTC CASSLRREEQYF TRBV5-6 - TRBJ2-7 -
TGCGCCAGCAGCCAAGACAGGAATAGCAATCAGCCCCAGCATTTT CASSQDRNSNQPQHF TRBV4-3 - TRBJ1-5 -
TGTGCCAGTAGTATAGGGCGAGGACTACCAGAGACCCAGTACTTC CASSIGRGLPETQYF TRBV19 - TRBJ2-5 -
TGTGCCAGCAGCTCGATCGGGGTACCGGCTTTCTTT CASSSIGVPAFF TRBV13 - TRBJ1-1 -
TGTGCCAGCAGTTACTCTGGGCAGGGCCCATACGAGCAGTACTTC CASSYSGQGPYEQYF TRBV6-5 - TRBJ2-7 once
TGTGCCAGCAGTTCAGGACTAGCCGGTGGCACAGATACGCAGTATTTT CASSSGLAGGTDTQYF TRBV6-5 TRBD2 TRBJ2-3 -
TGTGCCAGCAGCGTGGGACTAGCAGTATTTACTGAGCAGTTCTTC CASSVGLAVFTEQFF TRBV9 TRBD2 TRBJ2-1 -
TGTGCCAGCAGCCAAGGGGGGGGGCGGACCTACGAGCAGTACTTC CASSQGGGRTYEQYF TRBV7-9 - TRBJ2-7 -
TGCAGCGTATCGTCCGGGACAGGGGTTTATAACACTGAAGCTTTCTTT CSVSSGTGVYNTEAFF TRBV29-1 TRBD1 TRBJ1-1 -
TGTGCCATCAGTGAATCCAGGGCCAACACTGAAGCTTTCTTT CAISESRANTEAFF TRBV10-3 - TRBJ1-1 -
TGTGCCAGCAAAGGTGGGGGGGACTACAATGAGCAGTTCTTC CASKGGGDYNEQFF TRBV7-8 TRBD2 TRBJ2-1 -
TGTGCCAGCAGCTTAGAGAGGGATTCACCCCTCCACTTT CASSLERDSPLHF TRBV5-6 - TRBJ1-6 -
TGTGCCACCTCGACTAGCGAGGAGACCCAGTACTTC CATSTSEETQYF TRBV5-4 TRBD2 TRBJ2-5 -
TGTGCCAGCAGCGTTGGTGGGCACGAGAACACCGGGGAGCTGTTTTTT CASSVGGHENTGELFF TRBV9 - TRBJ2-2 -
TGCAGCGTCCAAGGGACAGAGGGCTACACCTTC CSVQGTEGYTF TRBV29-1 TRBD1 TRBJ1-2 -
TGTGCCAGCAGAACTAGCGGGGTCTACAATGAGCAGTTCTTC CASRTSGVYNEQFF TRBV6-4 TRBD2 TRBJ2-1 -
TGTGCCAGCACCCGACAGGGCACAGATACGCAGTATTTT CASTRQGTDTQYF TRBV25-1 - TRBJ2-3 -
TGTGCCAGCAGAGGTACTAGCGGGAGACTCCAAGAGACCCAGTACTTC CASRGTSGRLQETQYF TRBV6-6 TRBD2 TRBJ2-5 -
TGTGCCAGCAGGGGTCAGGGAGGATCCAGCACAGATACGCAGTATTTT CASRGQGGSSTDTQYF TRBV7-6 - TRBJ2-3 -
TGTGCCAGCAGCTCCACTTTAACTTCACCCCTCCACTTT CASSSTLTSPLHF TRBV7-9 - TRBJ1-6 few
TGTGCCACCAGCAGGGGAGGACAGGGGTCGGGAAACACCATATATTTT CATSRGGQGSGNTIYF TRBV15 TRBD1 TRBJ1-3 -
TGTGCCAGCAGACTCGACAGGGTAGCCTGGAATGAGCAGTTCTTC CASRLDRVAWNEQFF TRBV2 TRBD1 TRBJ2-1 -
TGCAGCGGTTCACAGGGGCAGGACTATGGCTACACCTTC CSGSQGQDYGYTF TRBV29-1 TRBD1 TRBJ1-2 -
TGTGCCAGTAACCCGACAGGGTCCCCCGGTACGCAGTATTTT CASNPTGSPGTQYF TRBV19 TRBD1 TRBJ2-3 -
TGTGCCAGCAGCTTTGGCAGCTCCTACAATGAGCAGTTCTTC CASSFGSSYNEQFF TRBV11-3 - TRBJ2-1 -
TGTGCCAGCAGCCCCCCCCCGGGGACTAGCGGTTCTTGGGAGACCCAGTACTTC CASSPPPGTSGSWETQYF TRBV7-6 TRBD2 TRBJ2-5 -
TGTGCCAGCAGTACTTCTAGCGCCACCTCCTACGAGCAGTACTTC CASSTSSATSYEQYF TRBV6-5 - TRBJ2-7 -
TGTGCCAGCAGCTTAGGACAGGGAAATCAGCCCCAGCATTTT CASSLGQGNQPQHF TRBV7-2 TRBD1 TRBJ1-5 -
TGTGCCAGCACCCCGTATAAGGGACAGGGGGGAGATCAGCCCCAGCATTTT CASTPYKGQGGDQPQHF TRBV6-4 TRBD1 TRBJ1-5 -
TGTGCCAGCAGCTTGGCAGGGGGCCAGCCCCAGCATTTT CASSLAGGQPQHF TRBV7-2 TRBD1 TRBJ1-5 -
TGTGCCAGCAGCCTCGGACAGGGTAATATTTCACCCCTCCACTTT CASSLGQGNISPLHF TRBV11-1 TRBD1 TRBJ1-6 -
TGCGCCAGCAGCCAAAGGTCGGCGGGAGGCAGGGGAGAGACCCAGTACTTC CASSQRSAGGRGETQYF TRBV4-3 TRBD2 TRBJ2-5 -
TGTGCCAGCAGCTTGCCCCGGGGGAACACCGGGGAGCTGTTTTTT CASSLPRGNTGELFF TRBV5-6 - TRBJ2-2 once
TGTGCCAGCAGCTCGCAGGGAGATACGCAGTATTTT CASSSQGDTQYF TRBV7-2 - TRBJ2-3 -
TGCAGCGGTAAACGGGTCGAACTGGACACTGAAGCTTTCTTT CSGKRVELDTEAFF TRBV29-1 - TRBJ1-1 -
TGTGCCAGCAGCGGGACAGGGGGCGCAGGAAATCAGCCCCAGCATTTT CASSGTGGAGNQPQHF TRBV5-6 TRBD1 TRBJ1-5 -
TGCAGCGTTGGAGACCCGAACTTTGAAGCTTTCTTT CSVGDPNFEAFF TRBV29-1 - TRBJ1-1 -
TGTGCCACCAGTAGCGGGAGGTGGGCGGCCAAAAACATTCAGTACTTC CATSSGRWAAKNIQYF TRBV15 TRBD2 TRBJ2-4 -
TGTGCCAGCTCACCACGGGAGGCCAGGAGCTCCTACGAGCAGTACTTC CASSPREARSSYEQYF TRBV18 - TRBJ2-7 -
TGTGCCAGTTTAATAGCGGAGGGGGATACGCAGTATTTT CASLIAEGDTQYF TRBV6-6 - TRBJ2-3 -
TGTGCCAGCAGCTTAGGTGGGACAGCACAAGAGACCCAGTACTTC CASSLGGTAQETQYF TRBV7-2 TRBD1 TRBJ2-5 -
TGTGCCAGCAGCTTAGGCCCCAGGGCTGAAGCTTTCTTT CASSLGPRAEAFF TRBV13 - TRBJ1-1 -
TGTGCCTGGAGTGGACTAGCGGGAGCCTACGAGCAGTACTTC CAWSGLAGAYEQYF TRBV30 TRBD2 TRBJ2-7 few
TGTGCCAGCTCACCGCGGGGTCGTGAGGAAAAACTGTTTTTT CASSPRGREEKLFF TRBV18 - TRBJ1-4 -
TGTGCCAGCAGTGAAAAGGGGGCGGGCAAGGAAAAACTGTTTTTT CASSEKGAGKEKLFF TRBV25-1 TRBD1 TRBJ1-4 -
TGTGCCAGCAGCTTACTTCCCTACGAGCAGTACTTC CASSLLPYEQYF TRBV13 - TRBJ2-7 -